This TCR beta chain was sequenced in a study of control samples from healthy donors and cancer patients. Assay used: immunoSEQ multiplex PCR; TCRdb lists only in-frame clones, some missing. The top ten hold 2% to 3% of the sample, which has some 120,000 clones, 85% to 95% seen once. This clone was detected once. This CDR3 has 12 amino acids. Trimming removed 0 bases from V and 10 bases from J, with 6 bases in between. Germline values: CDR1 KGHDR, CDR2 SFDVKD. This sequence originates from a man aged 25 to 40 in good health. The J gene is TRBJ2-1, the V gene TRBV24-1; D is undetermined. Sequenced: blood. As DNA, the CDR3 is TGTGCCACCAGTGATTTGATGGGGGAGCAGTTCTTC. This translates into CATSDLMGEQFF.